A selection of T cell receptor beta chains follows, all from one sample in a study of cytomegalovirus exposure and HLA in healthy donors. The assay was immunoSEQ multiplex PCR, and TCRdb's table has in-frame clones only and misses some. The sample consists of more than 120,000 clones, approximately 90% of them appearing once. Sample: PBMCs. The receptors here all came from a man aged 18 to 30 in good health and CMV-seropositive. CDR3s include the opening cysteine and the closing phenylalanine or tryptophan. A D gene is named only where the DNA matches it firmly. Clone size is not always given. Where it is, it says once, few, many or a class for expanded clones.

>TRBJ2-2|TRBD1|-|TRBV7-9
TGTGCGAAACCGGGACAGGGCACCGGGGAGCTGTTTTTT
CAKPGQGTGELFF
>TRBJ1-5|-|-|TRBV7-9
TGTGCCAGCAGCTCGTGGACAGTCGTAAATCAGCCCCAGCATTTT
CASSSWTVVNQPQHF
>TRBJ1-2|-|-|TRBV30
TGTGCCTGGAGTCGTTCCAGCTATGGCTACACCTTC
CAWSRSSYGYTF
>TRBJ1-5|-|-|TRBV6-1
TGTGCCAGCGAGCCCGACTTTAGCAATCAGCCCCAGCATTTT
CASEPDFSNQPQHF
>TRBJ1-2|-|few|TRBV19
TGTGCCAGTAGTATCGGAGGGATTCAGTATGGCTACACCTTC
CASSIGGIQYGYTF
>TRBJ1-6|TRBD1|-|TRBV6-1
TGTGCCAGCGTCCCGGGACAGGGACCCAGTTCACCCCTCCACTTT
CASVPGQGPSSPLHF
>TRBJ1-4|-|-|TRBV6-6
TGTGCCAGCGGGACACGACACGGAAATGAAAAACTGTTTTTT
CASGTRHGNEKLFF
>TRBJ2-2|-|-|TRBV7-9
TGTGCCAGCACCCCGCCAAGGGGCACCGGGGAGCTGTTTTTT
CASTPPRGTGELFF
>TRBJ2-7|TRBD2|-|TRBV6-6
TGTGCCACGCGAGCACGGGGGGACTCCTACGAGCAGTACTTC
CATRARGDSYEQYF
>TRBJ1-1|-|-|TRBV11-2
TGTGCCAGCAGCCCGCAGGTTTCGAACACTGAAGCTTTCTTT
CASSPQVSNTEAFF